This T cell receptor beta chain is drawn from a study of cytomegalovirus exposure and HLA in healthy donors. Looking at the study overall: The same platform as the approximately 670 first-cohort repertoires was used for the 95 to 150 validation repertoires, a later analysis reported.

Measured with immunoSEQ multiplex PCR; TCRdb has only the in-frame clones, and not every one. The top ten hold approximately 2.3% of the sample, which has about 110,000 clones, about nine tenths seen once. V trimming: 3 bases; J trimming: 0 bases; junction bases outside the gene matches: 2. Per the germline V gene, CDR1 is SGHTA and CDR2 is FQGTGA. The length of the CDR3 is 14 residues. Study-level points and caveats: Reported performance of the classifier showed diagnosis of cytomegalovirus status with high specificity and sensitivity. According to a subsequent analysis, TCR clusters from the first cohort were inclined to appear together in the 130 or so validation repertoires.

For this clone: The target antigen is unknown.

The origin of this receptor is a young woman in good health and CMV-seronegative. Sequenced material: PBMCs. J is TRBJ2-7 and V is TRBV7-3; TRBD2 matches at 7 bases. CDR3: CASSFASGSYEQYF. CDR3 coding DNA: TGTGCCAGCAGCTTCGCTAGCGGCTCCTACGAGCAGTACTTC.